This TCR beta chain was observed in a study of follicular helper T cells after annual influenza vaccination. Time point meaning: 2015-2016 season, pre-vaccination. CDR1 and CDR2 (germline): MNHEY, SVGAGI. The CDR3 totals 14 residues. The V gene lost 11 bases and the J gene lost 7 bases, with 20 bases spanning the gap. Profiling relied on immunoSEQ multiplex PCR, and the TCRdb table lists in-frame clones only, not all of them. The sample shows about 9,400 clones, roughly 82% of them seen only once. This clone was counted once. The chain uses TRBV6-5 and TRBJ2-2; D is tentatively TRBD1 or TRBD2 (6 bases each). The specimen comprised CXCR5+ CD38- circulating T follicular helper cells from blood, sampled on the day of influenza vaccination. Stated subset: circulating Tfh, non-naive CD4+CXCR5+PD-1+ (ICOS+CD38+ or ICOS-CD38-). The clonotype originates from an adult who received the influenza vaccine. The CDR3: CAAWGAGKDGELFF. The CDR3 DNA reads TGTGCCGCCTGGGGGGCAGGGAAAGACGGGGAGCTGTTTTTT.